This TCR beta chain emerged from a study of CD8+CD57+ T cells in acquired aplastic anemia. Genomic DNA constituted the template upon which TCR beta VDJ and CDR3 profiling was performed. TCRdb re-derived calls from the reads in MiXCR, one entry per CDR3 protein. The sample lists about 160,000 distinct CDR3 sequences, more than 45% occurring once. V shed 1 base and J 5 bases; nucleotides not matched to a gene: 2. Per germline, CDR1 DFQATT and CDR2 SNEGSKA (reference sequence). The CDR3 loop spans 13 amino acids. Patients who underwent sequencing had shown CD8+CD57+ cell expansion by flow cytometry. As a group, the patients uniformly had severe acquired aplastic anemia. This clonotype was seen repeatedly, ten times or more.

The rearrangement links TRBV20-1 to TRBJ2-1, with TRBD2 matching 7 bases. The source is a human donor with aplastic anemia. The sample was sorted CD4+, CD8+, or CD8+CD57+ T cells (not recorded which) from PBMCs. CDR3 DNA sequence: TGCAGTGCTAGAGGGCGGGGGAACAATGAGCAGTTCTTC. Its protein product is CSARGRGNNEQFF.